This T cell receptor beta chain stems from a study of cytomegalovirus exposure and HLA in healthy donors. CDR1 and CDR2 from the germline V gene are SEHNR and FQNEAQ (reference sequence). CDR3 length: 13 amino acids. With 5 bases clipped from V and 1 base from J, the junction kept 1 base outside the gene matches. PCR was performed using 60 Vbeta and 13 Jbeta primers. The method was immunoSEQ multiplex PCR; TCRdb's version includes in-frame clones alone and lacks a portion of them. The sample totals under 45,000 clones; its top ten clones hold 4%. The source is a male donor in good health and CMV-seronegative. This chain joins TRBV7-9 and TRBJ1-1; 7 nucleotides agree with TRBD1. Source material: PBMCs. CDR3 nucleotides: TGTGCCAGCAGCAGGGGGCAGAACACTGAAGCTTTCTTT. This codes for CASSRGQNTEAFF.